These T cell receptor beta chains were read from a single sample in a study of cytomegalovirus exposure and HLA in healthy donors. The assay was immunoSEQ multiplex PCR, and TCRdb's table has in-frame clones only and misses some. The table has more than 95,000 clones, 60% to 80% seen once. Specimen: PBMCs. The source is a man aged 55 to 69 in good health and CMV-seropositive. CDR3s include the opening cysteine and the closing phenylalanine or tryptophan. D genes are given only for firm matches. Clone size is not always given. Where it is, it says once, few, many or a class for expanded clones.

j_gene,abundance,len,d_gene,v_gene,CDR3nt,CDR3aa
TRBJ2-7,once,15,NA,TRBV9,TGTGCCAGCAGCGTAGATTTGGGCAGGGGCTACGAGCAGTACTTC,CASSVDLGRGYEQYF
TRBJ1-1,NA,12,NA,TRBV6-1,TGTGCCAGCGGGACACCGAACACTGAAGCTTTCTTT,CASGTPNTEAFF
TRBJ2-1,NA,12,NA,TRBV27,TGTGCCAGCAGTTTATTGTCAGGGGTCCCGTTCTTC,CASSLLSGVPFF
TRBJ2-5,once,14,NA,TRBV11-2,TGTGCCAGCAGCGTCGGGGTTACCAAAGAGACCCAGTACTTC,CASSVGVTKETQYF
TRBJ1-1,NA,15,TRBD1,TRBV11-1,TGTGCCAGCAGCCTCCAAGGGGGCGCTGGAACTGAAGCTTTCTTT,CASSLQGGAGTEAFF
TRBJ2-7,NA,14,TRBD1,TRBV6-1,TGTGCCAGCAGTGTCCCGGGACAGGGCTACGAGCAGTACTTC,CASSVPGQGYEQYF
TRBJ2-3,NA,16,TRBD2,TRBV11-2,TGTGCCAGCAGCTCCCCGACTAGCGGGGCCACAGATACGCAGTATTTT,CASSSPTSGATDTQYF
TRBJ2-7,NA,15,NA,TRBV4-1,TGCGCCAGCAGCCAAGATGAACAGATCGCCTACGAGCAGTACTTC,CASSQDEQIAYEQYF
TRBJ1-1,NA,14,NA,TRBV18,TGTGCCAGCTCACGGAGAGCGGAGAACACTGAAGCTTTCTTT,CASSRRAENTEAFF
TRBJ1-5,NA,14,TRBD1,TRBV19,TGTGCCAGTAGTTTATGGACAGGGGATCAGCCCCAGCATTTT,CASSLWTGDQPQHF
TRBJ1-5,NA,15,TRBD1,TRBV6-5,TGTGCCAGCAGTTTCGGGACAGGGAAGAATCAGCCCCAGCATTTT,CASSFGTGKNQPQHF
TRBJ2-3,NA,16,NA,TRBV7-8,TGTGCCAGCAGCCCCCGGGATGAGGGCGACACAGATACGCAGTATTTT,CASSPRDEGDTDTQYF
TRBJ1-1,NA,15,NA,TRBV19,TGTGCCAGTAGCGGGACCCCGGAGGGGAACACTGAAGCTTTCTTT,CASSGTPEGNTEAFF
TRBJ2-5,NA,14,NA,TRBV5-1,TGCGCCAGCAGCTTCCAGTCGTTTCAAGAGACCCAGTACTTC,CASSFQSFQETQYF
TRBJ1-6,NA,21,TRBD1,TRBV2,TGTGCCAGCAGTGAAAAGTGGAAGGGACAGGGCGTATTGGGCTATAATTCACCCCTCCACTTT,CASSEKWKGQGVLGYNSPLHF
TRBJ1-5,NA,15,NA,TRBV7-2,TGTGCCAGCAGCTTAGAGGGATTGGAGGGTCAGCCCCAGCATTTT,CASSLEGLEGQPQHF
TRBJ1-4,once,15,NA,TRBV6-1,TGTGCCAGCAATTCAATCAGGGGAACTAATGAAAAACTGTTTTTT,CASNSIRGTNEKLFF
TRBJ2-5,NA,16,NA,TRBV12-5,TGTGCTAGTGCCAACATGATGACAGACTTCCAAGAGACCCAGTACTTC,CASANMMTDFQETQYF
TRBJ2-2,NA,15,NA,TRBV19,TGTGCCAGTAGTATCCTTCTGGCGGGGACCGGGGAGCTGTTTTTT,CASSILLAGTGELFF
TRBJ2-1,NA,16,TRBD2,TRBV11-3,TGTGCCAGCAGCCTTGGACTAGCGGGGGGGAACAATGAGCAGTTCTTC,CASSLGLAGGNNEQFF
TRBJ1-4,NA,13,NA,TRBV5-1,TGCGCCAGCAGCTTCCCCGGGGAAGAAAAACTGTTTTTT,CASSFPGEEKLFF
TRBJ2-1,NA,15,NA,TRBV11-3,TGTGCCAGCAGCCTGAGGGCAGGTTCCTACAATGAGCAGTTCTTC,CASSLRAGSYNEQFF
TRBJ1-5,NA,15,NA,TRBV7-9,TGTGCCAGCAGCTTGGGGGCCGGCCTGAATCAGCCCCAGCATTTT,CASSLGAGLNQPQHF
TRBJ1-1,few,13,TRBD1,TRBV10-3,TGTGCCATCAGCGGGACAGGGAACACTGAAGCTTTCTTT,CAISGTGNTEAFF
TRBJ1-6,NA,17,TRBD1,TRBV14,TGTGCCAGCAGCCAAGACTTCTTGGACAGGTTTGGGTCACCCCTCCACTTT,CASSQDFLDRFGSPLHF
TRBJ1-2,few,12,NA,TRBV19,TGTGCCAGTAGTGACAGGCTCTATGGCTACACCTTC,CASSDRLYGYTF
TRBJ2-7,NA,11,NA,TRBV20-1,TGCAGTGCGCCCCTCAGCTACGAGCAGTACTTC,CSAPLSYEQYF
TRBJ1-1,NA,15,TRBD1,TRBV7-3,TGTGCCAGCAGCTTTGGGACAGGGAGGGGCACTGAAGCTTTCTTT,CASSFGTGRGTEAFF
TRBJ1-6,NA,16,TRBD1,TRBV13,TGTGCCAGCAGCTCCGGACAGGGCTCCTATAATTCACCCCTCCACTTT,CASSSGQGSYNSPLHF
TRBJ2-5,NA,14,TRBD1,TRBV9,TGTGCCAGCGGAACAACAGGGGGGAGGGAGACCCAGTACTTC,CASGTTGGRETQYF
TRBJ2-3,NA,18,TRBD2,TRBV2,TGTGCCACCCAAGGGAGGGGACCAGGGCGAGGGCGCACAGATACGCAGTATTTT,CATQGRGPGRGRTDTQYF
TRBJ1-2,NA,15,NA,TRBV27,TGTGCCAGCAGTTTACAGGGGAATGGCCCCTATGGCTACACCTTC,CASSLQGNGPYGYTF